Sequencing of this T cell receptor (beta chain) was carried out in a study of blood T cell repertoires in COVID-19. Original processing methods: Reference gene primer amplification gave nucleated cell count estimates. Generated by immunoSEQ multiplex PCR, the TCRdb table keeps only in-frame clones and is missing some. V and J calls and clone size come straight from that table; D and trimming were deduced from the DNA. The data hold 140,000 to 150,000 clones, with about 85% observed a single time. The CDR3 is made up of 13 amino acids. V was pared by 1 base and J by 8 bases, with 10 bases between. Germline V gene sequence: CDR1 SGHTA, CDR2 FQGNSA.

This clonotype originated in a human donor in a cohort sampled during active COVID-19. The V gene is TRBV7-2, the J gene TRBJ2-3, with D possibly TRBD2 on 5 matching bases. The sequenced material came from peripheral blood. In nucleotides, the CDR3 is TGTGCCAGCAGCTTAGATGGGAGTCCTACGCAGTATTTT. Residues: CASSLDGSPTQYF. Full variable domain (rest looked up from reference TRBV7-2 and TRBJ2-3): GAGVSQSPSNKVTEKGKDVELRCDPISGHTALYWYRQSLGQGLEFLIYFQGNSAPDKSGLPSDRFSAERTGGSVSTLTIQRTQQEDSAVYLCASSLDGSPTQYFGPGTRLTVL.